The 5 T cell receptor beta chains below were found in one sample sequenced in a study of T cell repertoires in cytomegalovirus infection. One entry per CDR3 protein, called by TCRdb with MiXCR from the reads. The sample lists fewer than 550,000 distinct CDR3 sequences, more than 15% occurring once. The source material was CD8+ T cells from PBMCs. The receptors were sampled from a human donor in good health (CMV status not recorded). Some clones in this sample may be carry-over from other donors' samples.

V and J are TRBV13 and TRBJ1-3, with a tentative D call TRBD1 (5 bases). The V end was cut by 5 bases, the J end by 0 bases, with 23 bases between. CDR1 and CDR2 from the germline V gene are PRHDT and FYEKMQ (reference sequence). The CDR3 contains 19 residues. The CDR3 loop is CASSTRDPHPLSSGNTIYF. CDR3 DNA sequence: TGTGCCAGCAGCACCCGGGACCCTCACCCCCTGAGCTCTGGAAACACCATATATTTT.

This clonotype was counted many times. The chain joins TRBV2 to TRBJ2-7; tentative D call: TRBD1 (6 bases). Trimming stripped 3 bases from V and 6 bases from J, with 21 bases between. From germline, CDR1 is SNHLY and CDR2 FYNNEI. The CDR3 has 16 residues. The CDR3 region is CASSEGEGTTWFEQYF. CDR3 bases: TGTGCCAGCAGTGAGGGAGAAGGGACAACATGGTTCGAGCAGTACTTC.

The chain links TRBV12-3 or TRBV12-4 to TRBJ1-2; tentative D call: TRBD1 (6 bases). Trimming removed 2 bases from V and 3 bases from J, with 10 bases in between. The CDR3 runs 14 residues. The CDR3 DNA sequence: TGTGCCAGCAGTTTACAGGGGTTAGACTATGGCTACACCTTC. Translated, it gives CASSLQGLDYGYTF.

The table lists this clonotype with many counts. The V gene is TRBV7-9, the J gene TRBJ2-3; 7 nucleotides line up with TRBD2. Trimming cost V 4 bases and J 5 bases; bases outside gene matches: 9. CDR3 size: 15 residues. Germline V gene data show CDR1 as SEHNR and CDR2 as FQNEAQ (reference sequence). CDR3 nucleotide sequence: TGTGCCAGCAGCTCCTGGGGGGGTGAGAGAGATACGCAGTATTTT. Its protein is CASSSWGGERDTQYF.

This clonotype was seen at least ten times. J is TRBJ2-7 and V is TRBV2; tentative D call: TRBD2 (6 bases). The CDR3 contains 14 residues. Germline V gives CDR1 SNHLY, CDR2 FYNNEI. With 5 bases removed from V and 7 bases from J, the gap between germline ends came to 18 bases. The CDR3 DNA reads TGTGCCAGCAGTCCGGGACTGGGAGTAAGGGAGCAGTACTTC. This gives the protein CASSPGLGVREQYF.